These 10 T cell receptor beta chains were all obtained from the same sample, sequenced in a study of blood T cell repertoires in COVID-19. The repertoire was sequenced with immunoSEQ multiplex PCR; TCRdb's copy has only in-frame clones and lacks some. The data contain about 190,000 clones, around four fifths of them singletons. The material sequenced was peripheral blood. The receptors stem from an elderly woman with active or convalescent COVID-19.

The chain recombines TRBV29-1 with TRBJ2-6, with TRBD1 matching 10 bases. V dropped 4 bases and J dropped 10; count of bases not matched to a gene: 7. Germline V lookup: CDR1 SQVTM, CDR2 ANQGSEA. CDR3 size: 14 residues. The chain's CDR3 is CSVGQGAVGNVLTF. The CDR3 bases are TGCAGCGTTGGACAGGGGGCCGTAGGAAACGTCCTGACTTTC.

CDR3 sequence reads: CASSAAGGRTEAFF. CDR3 coding DNA: TGCGCCAGCAGCGCGGCAGGGGGCCGGACTGAAGCTTTCTTT. This rearrangement joins TRBV5-1 to TRBJ1-1; TRBD1 matches 8 bases. The CDR3 is made up of 14 amino acids. The junction had 7 bases not matched to a gene; V was cut back by 4 bases and J by 5 bases. CDR1 is SGHRS, CDR2 YFSETQ, per germline.

The chain employs TRBV28 and TRBJ2-1; TRBD2 matches at 8 bases. Losses at the gene ends were 7 bases for V and 5 bases for J; bases not matched to a gene: 10. This CDR3 comprises 15 residues. Germline CDR1 and CDR2: MDHEN and SYDVKM. CDR3 region: CASTVTGGRNNEQFF. DNA of the CDR3: TGTGCCAGCACCGTAACGGGGGGGCGCAACAATGAGCAGTTCTTC.

This clone came up a few times. The chain combines TRBV6-5 with TRBJ2-7; 9 nucleotides agree with TRBD1. Trimming cost V 6 bases and J 5 bases; bases outside gene matches: 5. This CDR3 comprises 13 residues. In germline, CDR1 is MNHEY, CDR2 SVGAGI. CDR3 DNA: TGTGCCAGCAGGGGGACAGGGCCGGACGAGCAGTACTTC. It specifies CASRGTGPDEQYF.

The rearrangement joins TRBV30 to TRBJ2-2; D is possibly TRBD2 (6 bases). The CDR3 has 16 residues. Trimming removed 5 bases from V and 4 bases from J, with 20 bases in between. Germline CDR1 and CDR2: GTSNPN and SVGIG (reference sequence). DNA for the CDR3: TGTGCCTGGGGTCCGGGGGTAGGGAACCCCACCGGGGAGCTGTTTTTT. This gives the protein CAWGPGVGNPTGELFF.

In its sample, this clone was seen a few times. The rearrangement links TRBV5-5 to TRBJ2-1; 7 positions match TRBD2. The V segment lost 4 bases and the J segment 7 bases; nucleotides outside the gene matches: 11. Germline V CDR1 and CDR2: SGHKS, YYEKEE (reference sequence). CDR3 size: 15 residues. The CDR3 DNA reads as TGTGCCAGCAGCCTCCTGGGGGGGGATGTTAATGAGCAGTTCTTC. It translates to CASSLLGGDVNEQFF.

V gene TRBV13 combines with J gene TRBJ2-3; 11 bases align to TRBD2. Germline lookup yields CDR1 PRHDT and CDR2 FYEKMQ (reference sequence). V shed 4 bases and J 1 base; nucleotides not matched to a gene: 7. This CDR3 spans 17 amino acids. The CDR3 spells CASSSIAGGLRTDTQYF. The CDR3 region has the DNA TGTGCCAGCAGCTCTATAGCGGGGGGGCTGCGCACAGATACGCAGTATTTT. Drawing the rest from reference TRBV13 and TRBJ2-3, the complete variable domain is AAGVIQSPRHLIKEKRETATLKCYPIPRHDTVYWYQQGPGQDPQFLISFYEKMQSDKGSIPDRFSAQQFSDYHSELNMSSLELGDSALYFCASSSIAGGLRTDTQYFGPGTRLTVL.

The V and J genes are TRBV6-5 and TRBJ1-2; D might be TRBD1 (6 bases). CDR3 length: 13 residues. V dropped 5 bases and J dropped 8 bases, with 15 bases sitting between them. Germline lookup yields CDR1 MNHEY and CDR2 SVGAGI. This chain's CDR3 is CASSPYDRRGYTF. The CDR3 nucleotides are TGTGCCAGCAGTCCTTACGACAGGCGCGGCTACACCTTC.

The chain combines TRBV7-3 with TRBJ2-4; possible D gene TRBD2, 6 bases. This CDR3 is 14 amino acids long. The V end was cut by 10 bases, the J end by 1 base, with 14 bases between. Germline V gene lookup returns CDR1 SGHTA and CDR2 FQGTGA. The CDR3 is CATPGLHAKNIQYF. The DNA of the CDR3 is TGTGCCACCCCGGGACTCCACGCCAAAAACATTCAGTACTTC.

CDR3 protein: CASSYGGRISGYTF. The CDR3 nucleotides are TGTGCCAGCAGTTACGGGGGCAGGATTAGTGGCTACACCTTC. The chain employs TRBV6-5 and TRBJ1-2; D perhaps matches TRBD1 (6 bases). The CDR3 covers 14 residues. Trimming pared 2 bases from V and 7 bases from J, leaving 14 bases between. Germline CDR1 and CDR2: MNHEY and SVGAGI.